Shown below are 7 T cell receptor beta chains from a single sample sequenced in a study of blood T cell repertoires in COVID-19. The protocol was immunoSEQ multiplex PCR, while the TCRdb copy is restricted to in-frame clones and leaves out a portion. The sample lists 300,000 to 350,000 clones, around 85% occurring once. Material: PBMCs or T cells enriched from blood (not recorded which). The receptors here all came from a woman aged 40 to 55 with acute COVID-19.

This clone was observed once. This chain links TRBV6-5 with TRBJ1-5, with D hard to call. The germline gives CDR1 MNHEY, CDR2 SVGAGI. V was clipped by 6 bases and J by 2 bases, with 5 bases between them. The CDR3 extends over 12 amino acids. The chain's CDR3 is CASSTGNQPQHF. Here the CDR3 DNA reads TGTGCCAGCAGCACAGGCAATCAGCCCCAGCATTTT.

The V gene is TRBV2, the J gene TRBJ2-1; 8 bases line up with TRBD2. The CDR3 is 15 amino acids. The junction had 9 bases not matched to a gene; V was cut back by 4 bases and J by 7 bases. Germline V gives CDR1 SNHLY, CDR2 FYNNEI. The CDR3 region is CASSVVAGGPNEQFF. The CDR3 coding sequence is TGTGCCAGCAGTGTGGTGGCGGGGGGCCCTAATGAGCAGTTCTTC.

This clone came up once. The chain has TRBV2 and TRBJ1-2; 7 bases map to TRBD1. Germline V gene lookup returns CDR1 SNHLY and CDR2 FYNNEI. This CDR3 contains 13 residues. V gave up 5 bases and J gave up 2 bases; unmatched junction bases: 2. The CDR3 here is CASSTGQNYGYTF. DNA for the CDR3: TGTGCCAGCAGTACGGGACAGAACTATGGCTACACCTTC.

CDR3 sequence reads: CASSRDRGDQPQHF. The CDR3 DNA follows: TGTGCCAGCAGCCGGGACAGGGGGGATCAGCCCCAGCATTTT. This sequence joins TRBV7-9 and TRBJ1-5; TRBD1 matches at 11 bases. V trimming: 5 bases; J trimming: 5 bases; junction bases outside the gene matches: 2. Germline V gene lookup returns CDR1 SEHNR and CDR2 FQNEAQ (reference sequence). The CDR3 has 14 residues.

The rearrangement uses TRBV5-1 and TRBJ2-3; weak D call: TRBD1 (6 bases). Trimming shortened V by 7 bases and J by 0 bases, and 12 bases separated the two germline ends. Germline CDR1 and CDR2: SGHRS and YFSETQ. The CDR3 has 14 amino acids. In nucleotides, the CDR3 is TGCGCCAGCGGATCCAGGGGTAGCACAGATACGCAGTATTTT. Its translation is CASGSRGSTDTQYF.

V and J are TRBV19 and TRBJ2-1; TRBD2 might be the D (6 bases). The CDR3 runs 14 residues. Trimming removed 8 bases at V and 4 bases at J, with 15 bases between. Germline CDR1 reads LNHDA; CDR2 reads SQIVND (reference sequence). Here the CDR3 DNA reads TGTGCCAGTCGGGGGAGGAACGCTTACAATGAGCAGTTCTTC. It yields the protein CASRGRNAYNEQFF. Full variable domain (rest looked up from reference TRBV19 and TRBJ2-1): DGGITQSPKYLFRKEGQNVTLSCEQNLNHDAMYWYRQDPGQGLRLIYYSQIVNDFQKGDIAEGYSVSREKKESFPLTVTSAQKNPTAFYLCASRGRNAYNEQFFGPGTRLTVL.

This chain links TRBV27 with TRBJ1-6, with TRBD1 identical over 7 bases. Germline trimming cut 4 bases from V and 5 bases from J; bases unmatched to any gene: 2. The germline V gene has CDR1 MNHEY and CDR2 SMNVEV (reference sequence). This CDR3 has 14 amino acids. CDR3 nucleotides: TGTGCCAGCAGTTACGACAGGGATAATTCACCCCTCCACTTT. The encoded protein is CASSYDRDNSPLHF.